This T cell receptor beta chain was observed in a study of blood T cells in healthy people across ages. The length of the CDR3 is 14 residues. Looked up from germline, CDR1 is MNHEY and CDR2 is SMNVEV (reference sequence). Trimming cost V 8 bases and J 0 bases, with 12 bases left between them. Through a sample-barcoded 5' primer and a J-beta primer mix, a second PCR was run for about 7 to 12 cycles. TCRdb analysed the 5' RACE reads with MiXCR anew, one entry per CDR3 protein. Here the sample spans about 1.7 million distinct CDR3 sequences, about 28% being singletons. Peripheral blood, around 9.4 milliliters per donor, was collected. Isolation recovered at least 7 million PBMCs from every sample. General study findings and limits: Long-lived donors carried more naive CD4+ cells and greater diversity than aged donors. Per million T cells, the diversity of TCR beta decreased roughly linearly as age advanced.

This clonotype showed up just a few times. The antigen is not known. The chain carries TRBV27 and TRBJ2-3, with a possible D match to TRBD2 (5 bases). This clonotype originated in a woman in her 30s in good health. Sequenced: blood. The DNA of the CDR3 is TGTGCCAGCCGGGATTTCAGTAGCACAGATACGCAGTATTTT. Residues: CASRDFSSTDTQYF.